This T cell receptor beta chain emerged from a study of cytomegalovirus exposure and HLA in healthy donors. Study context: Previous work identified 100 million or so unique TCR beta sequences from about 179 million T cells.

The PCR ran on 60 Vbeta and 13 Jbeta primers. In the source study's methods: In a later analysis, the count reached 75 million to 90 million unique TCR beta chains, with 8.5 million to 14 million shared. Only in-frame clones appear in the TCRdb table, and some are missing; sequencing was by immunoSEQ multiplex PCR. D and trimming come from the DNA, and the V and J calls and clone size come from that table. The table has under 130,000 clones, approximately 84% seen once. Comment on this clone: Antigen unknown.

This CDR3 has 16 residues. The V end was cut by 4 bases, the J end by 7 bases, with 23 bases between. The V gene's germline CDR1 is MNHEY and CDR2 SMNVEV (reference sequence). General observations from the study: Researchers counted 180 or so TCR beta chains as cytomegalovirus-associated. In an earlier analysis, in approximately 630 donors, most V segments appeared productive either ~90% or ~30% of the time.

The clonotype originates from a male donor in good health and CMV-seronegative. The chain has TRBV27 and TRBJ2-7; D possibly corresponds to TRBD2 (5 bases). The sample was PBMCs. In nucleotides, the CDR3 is TGTGCCAGCAGTTCATCAGGATTTAACTTCCGAGGGGAGCAGTACTTC. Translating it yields CASSSSGFNFRGEQYF.